This T cell receptor beta chain was sequenced during a study of blood T cells in healthy people across ages. Study in general: About one barcoded beta molecule per two T cells was the capture yield of template switching.

Looked up from germline, CDR1 is ENHRY and CDR2 is SYGVKD. The CDR3 runs to 12 residues. V lost 8 bases and J lost 11, with 18 bases in between. Sample-barcoded 5' priming and a J-beta primer mix drove a second PCR of roughly 6 to 12 cycles. Every cDNA was tagged by a template-switch adaptor with 12 random nucleotides. At least 2.5 million CDR3-containing paired-end reads were obtained per sample. TCRdb called the 5' RACE reads again in MiXCR, with one record for every CDR3 protein. The repertoire holds around 1,600,000 distinct CDR3 sequences, with about 45% as singletons. The chain carries TRBV10-3 and TRBJ1-1; perhaps TRBD1 as D (5 bases). Source material: blood. This TCR derives from a woman between 18 and 29 years old in good health. CDR3 sequence reads: CAIGPGPWMAFF. CDR3 bases: TGTGCCATCGGTCCGGGACCCTGGATGGCTTTCTTT.